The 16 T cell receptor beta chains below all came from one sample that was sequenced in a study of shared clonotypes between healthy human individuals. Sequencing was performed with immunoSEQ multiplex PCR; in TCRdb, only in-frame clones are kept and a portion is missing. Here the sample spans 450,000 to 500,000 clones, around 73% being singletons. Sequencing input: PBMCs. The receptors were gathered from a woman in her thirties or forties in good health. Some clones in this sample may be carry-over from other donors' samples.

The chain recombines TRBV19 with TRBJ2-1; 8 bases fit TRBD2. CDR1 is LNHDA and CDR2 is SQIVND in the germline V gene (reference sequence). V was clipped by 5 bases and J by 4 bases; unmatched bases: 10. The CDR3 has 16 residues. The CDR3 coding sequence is TGTGCCAGTAGTCCCCCCGGGACTAGAAGTTACAATGAGCAGTTCTTC. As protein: CASSPPGTRSYNEQFF.

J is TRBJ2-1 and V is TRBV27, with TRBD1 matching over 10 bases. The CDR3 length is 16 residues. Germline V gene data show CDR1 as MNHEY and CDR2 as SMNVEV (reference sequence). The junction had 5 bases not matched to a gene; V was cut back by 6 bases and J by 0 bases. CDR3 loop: CASRGTGVSSYNEQFF. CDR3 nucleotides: TGTGCCAGCAGGGGGACAGGGGTTAGCTCCTACAATGAGCAGTTCTTC.

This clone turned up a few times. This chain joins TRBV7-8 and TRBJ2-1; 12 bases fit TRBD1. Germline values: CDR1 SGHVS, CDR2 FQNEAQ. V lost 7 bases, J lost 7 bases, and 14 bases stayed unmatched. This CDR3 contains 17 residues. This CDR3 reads CASTPGTGGWGGNEQFF. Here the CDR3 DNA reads TGTGCCAGCACCCCCGGGACAGGGGGCTGGGGCGGGAATGAGCAGTTCTTC.

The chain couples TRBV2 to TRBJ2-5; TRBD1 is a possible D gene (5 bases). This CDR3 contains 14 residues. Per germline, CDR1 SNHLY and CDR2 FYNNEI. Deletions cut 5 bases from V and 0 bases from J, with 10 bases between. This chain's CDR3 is CASSSRQYQETQYF. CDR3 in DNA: TGTGCCAGCAGTTCCCGACAGTACCAAGAGACCCAGTACTTC.

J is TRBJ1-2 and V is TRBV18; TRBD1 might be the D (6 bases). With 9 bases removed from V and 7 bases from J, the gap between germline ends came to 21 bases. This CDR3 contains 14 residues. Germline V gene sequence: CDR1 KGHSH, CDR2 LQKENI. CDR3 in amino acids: CASAGERIYVGYTF. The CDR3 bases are TGTGCCAGTGCAGGGGAGCGTATCTATGTTGGCTACACCTTC.

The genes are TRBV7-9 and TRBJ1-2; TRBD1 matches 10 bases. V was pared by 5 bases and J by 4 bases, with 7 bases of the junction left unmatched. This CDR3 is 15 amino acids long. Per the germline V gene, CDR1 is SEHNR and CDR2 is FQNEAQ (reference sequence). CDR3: CASSHGQGVSYGYTF. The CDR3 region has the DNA TGTGCCAGCAGCCATGGACAGGGGGTTAGCTATGGCTACACCTTC.

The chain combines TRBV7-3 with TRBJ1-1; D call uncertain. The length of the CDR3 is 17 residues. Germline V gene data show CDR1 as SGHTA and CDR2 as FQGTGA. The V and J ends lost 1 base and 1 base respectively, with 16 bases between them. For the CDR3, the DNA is TGTGCCAGCAGCTTAAGGGCCTTGACCCAGGAGAACACTGAAGCTTTCTTT. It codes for CASSLRALTQENTEAFF.

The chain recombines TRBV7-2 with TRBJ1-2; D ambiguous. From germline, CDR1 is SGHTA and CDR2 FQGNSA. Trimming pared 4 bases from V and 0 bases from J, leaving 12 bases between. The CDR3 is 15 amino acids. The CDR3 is CASSSRGISNYGYTF. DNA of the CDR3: TGTGCCAGCAGCTCAAGAGGTATATCTAACTATGGCTACACCTTC.

The CDR3: CASSQVPGWTDTQYF. Written as DNA, the CDR3 is TGTGCCAGCAGCCAAGTTCCGGGATGGACAGATACGCAGTATTTT. The rearrangement joins TRBV14 to TRBJ2-3, with D possibly being TRBD2 (5 bases). V shed 1 base and J shed 3 bases, with 11 bases lying between them. The CDR3 spans 15 residues. Germline-derived CDR1 and CDR2 are SGHDN and FVKESK.

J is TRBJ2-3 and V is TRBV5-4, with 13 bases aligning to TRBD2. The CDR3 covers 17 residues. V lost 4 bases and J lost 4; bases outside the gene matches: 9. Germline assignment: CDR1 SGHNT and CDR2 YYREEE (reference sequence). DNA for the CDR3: TGTGCCAGCAGCCGGCGGACTAGCGGGAGAGTCGCAGATACGCAGTATTTT. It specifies CASSRRTSGRVADTQYF. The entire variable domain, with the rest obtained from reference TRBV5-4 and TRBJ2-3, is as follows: ETGVTQSPTHLIKTRGQQVTLRCSSQSGHNTVSWYQQALGQGPQFIFQYYREEENGRGNFPPRFSGLQFPNYSSELNVNALELDDSALYLCASSRRTSGRVADTQYFGPGTRLTVL.

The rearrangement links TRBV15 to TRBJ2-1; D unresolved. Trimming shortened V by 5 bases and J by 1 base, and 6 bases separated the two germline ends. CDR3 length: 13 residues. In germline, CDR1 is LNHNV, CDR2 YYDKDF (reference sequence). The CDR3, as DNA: TGTGCCACCAGCCGGCTATCCTACAATGAGCAGTTCTTC. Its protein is CATSRLSYNEQFF.

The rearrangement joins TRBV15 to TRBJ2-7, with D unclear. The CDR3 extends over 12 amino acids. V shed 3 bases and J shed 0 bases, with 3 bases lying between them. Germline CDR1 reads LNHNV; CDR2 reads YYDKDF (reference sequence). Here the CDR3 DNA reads TGTGCCACCAGCAGGAACTCCTACGAGCAGTACTTC. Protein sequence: CATSRNSYEQYF.

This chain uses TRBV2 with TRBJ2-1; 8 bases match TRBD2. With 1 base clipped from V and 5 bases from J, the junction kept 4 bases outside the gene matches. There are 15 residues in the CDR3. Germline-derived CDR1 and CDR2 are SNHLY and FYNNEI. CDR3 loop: CASSEEAGENNEQFF. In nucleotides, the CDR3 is TGTGCCAGCAGTGAAGAAGCGGGAGAAAACAATGAGCAGTTCTTC.

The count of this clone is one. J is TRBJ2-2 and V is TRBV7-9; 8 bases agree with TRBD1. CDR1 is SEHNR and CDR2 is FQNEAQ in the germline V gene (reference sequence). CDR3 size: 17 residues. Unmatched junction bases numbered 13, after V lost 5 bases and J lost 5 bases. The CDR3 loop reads CASSPWTGRSGTGELFF. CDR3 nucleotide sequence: TGTGCCAGCAGCCCTTGGACAGGGAGGTCGGGAACCGGGGAGCTGTTTTTT.

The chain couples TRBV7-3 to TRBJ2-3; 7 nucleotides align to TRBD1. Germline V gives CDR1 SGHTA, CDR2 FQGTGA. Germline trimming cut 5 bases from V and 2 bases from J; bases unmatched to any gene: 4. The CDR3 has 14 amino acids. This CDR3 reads CASSPGQTTDTQYF. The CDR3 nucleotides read TGTGCCAGCAGCCCGGGACAGACCACAGATACGCAGTATTTT.

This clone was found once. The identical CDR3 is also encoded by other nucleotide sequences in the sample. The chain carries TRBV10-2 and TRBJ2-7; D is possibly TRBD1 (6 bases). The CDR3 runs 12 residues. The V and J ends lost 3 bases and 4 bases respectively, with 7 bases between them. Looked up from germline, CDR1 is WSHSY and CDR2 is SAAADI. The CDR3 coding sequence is TGCGCCAGCAGTGATAGGGGGTACGAGCAGTACTTC. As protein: CASSDRGYEQYF.